These 14 T cell receptor beta chains came from one sample sequenced in a study of response to subunit inactivated influenza vaccine. TCRdb reprocessed the RT-PCR reads with MiXCR, giving one entry per CDR3 protein. The profile covers about 530,000 distinct CDR3 sequences, with 13% appearing a single time and around 13% taken by the ten largest. This sample comprised PBMCs from blood, obtained roughly 46 days after vaccination. The receptors come from a man aged 50 to 60 who received an inactivated influenza vaccine.

The table lists this clonotype with many counts. The J gene is TRBJ2-1, the V gene TRBV28; D uncertain. V was cut by 5 bases and J by 3 bases, with 5 bases left in between. The germline V gene encodes CDR1 MDHEN and CDR2 SYDVKM. The CDR3 spans 12 residues. The CDR3 DNA is TGTGCCAGCAGTCCGGTCTACAATGAGCAGTTCTTC. It encodes CASSPVYNEQFF. Full variable domain (rest looked up from reference TRBV28 and TRBJ2-1): DVKVTQSSRYLVKRTGEKVFLECVQDMDHENMFWYRQDPGLGLRLIYFSYDVKMKEKGDIPEGYSVSREKKERFSLILESASTNQTSMYLCASSPVYNEQFFGPGTRLTVL.

This clonotype showed up just a few times. The chain joins TRBV14 to TRBJ1-2; a possible D gene is TRBD1 (5 bases). The CDR3 has 15 amino acids. CDR1 and CDR2 from the germline V gene are SGHDN and FVKESK. V was shortened by 0 bases and J by 0 bases, with 8 bases between the two germline ends. The CDR3 DNA follows: TGTGCCAGCAGCCAAGAGGGGGGAGCTAACTATGGCTACACCTTC. Protein sequence: CASSQEGGANYGYTF. The full variable domain, its missing parts supplied by reference TRBV14 and TRBJ1-2, is EAGVTQFPSHSVIEKGQTVTLRCDPISGHDNLYWYRRVMGKEIKFLLHFVKESKQDESGMPNNRFLAERTGGTYSTLKVQPAELEDSGVYFCASSQEGGANYGYTFGSGTRLTVV.

This clonotype was counted at least ten times. The germline gene is not matched at one end of the junction; a read error may be the cause. The chain links TRBV5-1 to TRBJ1-6, with D maybe TRBD1 (5 bases). The CDR3 is 14 residues long. The germline V gene encodes CDR1 SGHRS and CDR2 YFSETQ. This CDR3 is CASSLGTANSPLHF. The CDR3 nucleotides are TGTGCCAGCAGCCTCGGGACGGCTAATTCACCCCTCCACTTT.

This clonotype has more than one count but fewer than ten. V is TRBV9 and J is TRBJ2-3; maybe TRBD2 (6 bases). Deletions cut 0 bases from V and 0 bases from J, with 11 bases between. The CDR3 extends over 16 amino acids. Germline V CDR1 and CDR2: SGDLS, YYNGEE. This chain's CDR3 is CASSVATGLSTDTQYF. DNA for the CDR3: TGTGCCAGCAGCGTAGCTACCGGACTAAGCACAGATACGCAGTATTTT.

This clonotype came up a few times. The rearrangement uses TRBV7-8 and TRBJ1-1; TRBD1 matches 7 bases. The CDR3 has 15 amino acids. The V gene's germline CDR1 is SGHVS and CDR2 FQNEAQ. The junction had 12 bases not matched to a gene; V was cut back by 7 bases and J by 4 bases. The DNA for the CDR3 is TGTGCCAGCACGACCTCGACAGGGTTCGGCACTGAAGCTTTCTTT. Its translation: CASTTSTGFGTEAFF.

The chain combines TRBV15 with TRBJ2-1; D is uncertain. This CDR3 is 15 amino acids long. Germline-derived CDR1 and CDR2 are LNHNV and YYDKDF (reference sequence). V lost 4 bases and J lost 4, with 14 bases in between. CDR3 amino acids: CATSIGTLGYNEQFF. CDR3 coding DNA: TGTGCCACCAGCATTGGAACCTTAGGGTACAATGAGCAGTTCTTC.

This clonotype has only a few counts. The CDR3 loop reads CASSHGGNEQFF. CDR3 DNA: TGTGCCAGCAGTCATGGCGGCAATGAGCAGTTCTTC. The chain carries TRBV27 and TRBJ2-1; D call uncertain. This CDR3 contains 12 residues. Trimming pared 5 bases from V and 6 bases from J, leaving 8 bases between. Germline lookup yields CDR1 MNHEY and CDR2 SMNVEV (reference sequence).

In its sample, this clonotype was seen a few times. The V call is TRBV24-1, the J call TRBJ1-5, with a tentative D call TRBD1 (5 bases). Germline V gene lookup returns CDR1 KGHDR and CDR2 SFDVKD. The CDR3 extends over 14 amino acids. V lost 4 bases, J lost 6 bases, and 12 bases lay in between. In DNA, the CDR3 is TGTGCCACCAGTGAAGACAGTCAAAGTCAGCCCCAGCATTTT. It yields the protein CATSEDSQSQPQHF.

This clonotype was observed a handful of times. The chain links TRBV10-2 to TRBJ2-3, with D hard to call. The CDR3 loop spans 19 amino acids. Germline V gene sequence: CDR1 WSHSY, CDR2 SAAADI. Trimming removed 2 bases from V and 2 bases from J, with 23 bases in between. CDR3 DNA sequence: TGCGCCAGCAGTGAGGAGGATGGGTGGTCCCTCAAGACCACAGATACGCAGTATTTT. Its translation is CASSEEDGWSLKTTDTQYF.

This clonotype was found many times. V is TRBV15 and J is TRBJ2-5; 11 bases match TRBD2. The CDR3 has 14 residues. Germline lookup yields CDR1 LNHNV and CDR2 YYDKDF (reference sequence). With 6 bases clipped from V and 5 bases from J, the junction kept 5 bases outside the gene matches. The CDR3 sequence is CATRLAGGSETQYF. As DNA, the CDR3 is TGTGCCACCAGGCTAGCGGGAGGAAGCGAGACCCAGTACTTC.

The rearrangement uses TRBV28 and TRBJ2-7; D may correspond to TRBD1 or TRBD2 (5 bases each). V was clipped by 4 bases and J by 8 bases, with 21 bases between them. The CDR3 runs 15 residues. Germline V gives CDR1 MDHEN, CDR2 SYDVKM. The CDR3 loop is CASSSPSWDGRQQYF. Written as DNA, the CDR3 is TGTGCCAGCAGTTCACCATCCTGGGACGGACGCCAGCAGTACTTC.

This clonotype was recorded at least ten times. The CDR3 sequence is CASSLDGVGATGELFF. The CDR3, as DNA: TGCGCCAGCAGCTTGGATGGAGTTGGTGCCACCGGGGAGCTGTTTTTT. V usage is TRBV5-1 and J usage is TRBJ2-2; D is unclear. CDR1 is SGHRS and CDR2 is YFSETQ in the germline V gene. The V end was cut by 0 bases, the J end by 4 bases, with 13 bases between. This CDR3 comprises 16 residues.

J is TRBJ2-7 and V is TRBV20-1; weak D call: TRBD1 (6 bases). Germline CDR1 reads DFQATT; CDR2 reads SNEGSKA (reference sequence). Trimming removed 6 bases from V and 6 bases from J, with 12 bases in between. CDR3 size: 11 residues. In nucleotides, the CDR3 is TGCAGTGCCAACCAGGGGCGCGAGCAGTACTTC. It specifies CSANQGREQYF.

The chain recombines TRBV12-3 or TRBV12-4 with TRBJ2-1; tentatively, D is TRBD2 (7 bases). The CDR3 covers 15 residues. Between the trimmed V and J ends, which lost 3 bases and 7 bases, there was a span of 16 bases. The CDR3 coding sequence is TGTGCCAGCAGTTTCTTCGGGGGGCCCGGAAATGAGCAGTTCTTC. It encodes CASSFFGGPGNEQFF.